This T cell receptor (beta chain) appears in the sequencing data of a study of long-term antiretroviral therapy in people with HIV. Study results and caveats: Blood was collected between about 2003 and 2017, possibly under older ART regimens. In samples taken after ART, diversity increased but remained below transplant donor control levels.

With regard to this clone: Its matching antigen is unknown.

At survey level, the immunoSEQ assay was run in its v3.0 version. Here immunoSEQ multiplex PCR was the method, and the copy in TCRdb shows in-frame clones only, minus some. In the table there are 30,000 to 50,000 clones, about 90% of which are singletons. Trimming pared 6 bases from V and 5 bases from J, leaving 19 bases between. Germline CDR1 reads SGHAT; CDR2 reads FQNNGV. CDR3 size: 16 residues. This clonotype was sampled from a woman between 50 and 59 years old with HIV. The chain couples TRBV11-2 to TRBJ2-2; the D is unclear. The sequences come from unsorted PBMCs, collected 1.2 years after starting antiretroviral therapy. This chain's CDR3 is CASSSFLGRATGELFF. The CDR3 nucleotides are TGTGCCAGCAGTTCCTTCCTCGGCCGTGCTACCGGGGAGCTGTTTTTT.